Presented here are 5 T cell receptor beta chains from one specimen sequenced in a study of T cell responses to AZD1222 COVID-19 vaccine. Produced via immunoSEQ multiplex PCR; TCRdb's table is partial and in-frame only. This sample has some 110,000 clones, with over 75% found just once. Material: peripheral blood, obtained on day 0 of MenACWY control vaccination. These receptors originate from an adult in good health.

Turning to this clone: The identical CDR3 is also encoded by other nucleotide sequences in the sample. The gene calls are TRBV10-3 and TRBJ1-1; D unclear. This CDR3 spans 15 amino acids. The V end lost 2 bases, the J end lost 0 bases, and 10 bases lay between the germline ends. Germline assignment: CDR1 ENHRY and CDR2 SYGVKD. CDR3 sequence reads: CAISESQDLNTEAFF. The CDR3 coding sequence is TGTGCCATCAGTGAGAGCCAGGACCTGAACACTGAAGCTTTCTTT.

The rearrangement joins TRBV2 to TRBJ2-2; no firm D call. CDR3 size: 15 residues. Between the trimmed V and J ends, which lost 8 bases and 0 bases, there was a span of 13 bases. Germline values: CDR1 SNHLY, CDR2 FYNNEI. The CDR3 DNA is TGTGCCAGCCTTCGCGTGACGGCGAACACCGGGGAGCTGTTTTTT. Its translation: CASLRVTANTGELFF.

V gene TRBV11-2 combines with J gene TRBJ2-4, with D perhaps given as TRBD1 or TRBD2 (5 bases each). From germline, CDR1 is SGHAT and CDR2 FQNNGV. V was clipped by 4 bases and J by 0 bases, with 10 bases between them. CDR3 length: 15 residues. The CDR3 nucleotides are TGTGCCAGCAGCTGGGACGGGCTAGCCAAAAACATTCAGTACTTC. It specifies CASSWDGLAKNIQYF.

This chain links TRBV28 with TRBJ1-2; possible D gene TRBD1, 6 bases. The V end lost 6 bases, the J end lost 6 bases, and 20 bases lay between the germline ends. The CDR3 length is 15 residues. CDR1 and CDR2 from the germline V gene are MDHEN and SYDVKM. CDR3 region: CASRSPSGGVHGYTF. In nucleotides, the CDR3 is TGTGCCAGCAGGTCCCCTTCGGGGGGCGTTCATGGCTACACCTTC.

The CDR3 DNA is TGTGCCAGCAGTTCCGCGGACGGGAACTATGGCTACACCTTC. It codes for CASSSADGNYGYTF. The chain recombines TRBV6-5 with TRBJ1-2; D not resolved. In germline, CDR1 is MNHEY, CDR2 SVGAGI. The CDR3 is 14 residues long. Trimming pared 4 bases from V and 2 bases from J, leaving 11 bases between.